The 27 T cell receptor beta chains listed next were all sequenced from one sample in a study of T cell responses to AZD1222 COVID-19 vaccine. Produced via immunoSEQ multiplex PCR; TCRdb's table is partial and in-frame only. The repertoire holds some 150,000 clones, 90% to 95% seen once, with around 5.4% in the top ten. The specimen was peripheral blood, collected on day 0 of AZD1222 vaccination. Source of these receptors: an adult in good health.

The V and J genes are TRBV5-1 and TRBJ1-2; D is uncertain. The CDR3 totals 12 residues. The V end was cut by 1 base, the J end by 3 bases, with 4 bases between. Germline V gene lookup returns CDR1 SGHRS and CDR2 YFSETQ. The CDR3 bases are TGCGCCAGCAGCTTGTTAGACTATGGCTACACCTTC. This gives the protein CASSLLDYGYTF.

This sequence joins TRBV4-3 and TRBJ2-7; D gene ambiguous. The V end lost 0 bases, the J end lost 5 bases, and 11 bases lay between the germline ends. The CDR3 sequence is 14 residues long. Per the germline V gene, CDR1 is LGHNA and CDR2 is YSLEER. The CDR3 is CASSQDIRANEQYF. CDR3 coding DNA: TGCGCCAGCAGCCAAGATATTAGGGCCAACGAGCAGTACTTC.

V usage is TRBV9 and J usage is TRBJ2-3; D assignment may be TRBD1 or TRBD2 (5 bases each). In germline, CDR1 is SGDLS, CDR2 YYNGEE. V dropped 2 bases and J dropped 2 bases, with 9 bases sitting between them. This CDR3 comprises 14 residues. The CDR3 loop reads CASSVGPVTDTQYF. In DNA form, the CDR3 reads TGTGCCAGCAGCGTGGGACCCGTCACAGATACGCAGTATTTT.

The chain has TRBV10-3 and TRBJ1-1; unclear D gene. The ends were cut back, 10 bases at V and 1 base at J, with 10 bases in the middle. This CDR3 has 12 residues. The germline CDR1 and CDR2 sequences are ENHRY and SYGVKD. The CDR3 DNA is TGTGCCACCGCAGACGGGAACACTGAAGCTTTCTTT. Its translation: CATADGNTEAFF.

The rearrangement uses TRBV27 and TRBJ2-7; D may be TRBD1 or TRBD2 (5 bases each). The CDR3 has 11 residues. Germline V gene sequence: CDR1 MNHEY, CDR2 SMNVEV (reference sequence). The V end was cut by 6 bases, the J end by 3 bases, with 6 bases between. This chain's CDR3 is CASRGVYEQYF. Here the CDR3 DNA reads TGTGCCAGCAGGGGGGTCTACGAGCAGTACTTC.

The chain joins TRBV4-2 to TRBJ2-2; 12 bases line up with TRBD2. Germline CDR1 reads LGHNA; CDR2 reads YNFKEQ. The CDR3 sequence is 16 residues long. With V trimmed by 3 bases and J by 3 bases, 2 bases remained unmatched. CDR3 in amino acids: CASSHPSGRDTGELFF. The CDR3 nucleotides are TGTGCCAGCAGCCATCCTAGCGGGAGGGACACCGGGGAGCTGTTTTTT.

The chain joins TRBV19 to TRBJ2-3, with 7 positions matching TRBD2. Germline assignment: CDR1 LNHDA and CDR2 SQIVND (reference sequence). This CDR3 contains 15 residues. V dropped 3 bases and J dropped 8; count of bases not matched to a gene: 11. The CDR3 region is CASSIGPGGRRTQYF. DNA for the CDR3: TGTGCCAGTAGTATCGGGCCGGGAGGTCGGCGTACGCAGTATTTT.

This chain connects TRBV7-2 to TRBJ2-3; either TRBD1 or TRBD2 may supply D (5 bases each). Trimming stripped 2 bases from V and 4 bases from J, with 16 bases between. This CDR3 spans 16 amino acids. In germline, CDR1 is SGHTA, CDR2 FQGNSA. The CDR3 coding sequence is TGTGCCAGCAGCTTAAGGCCAGGCCAGGGAGCAGATACGCAGTATTTT. Protein sequence: CASSLRPGQGADTQYF.

This clone has ten or more counts. This chain uses TRBV13 with TRBJ2-2; tentatively, D is TRBD1 or TRBD2 (5 bases each). There are 15 residues in the CDR3. Germline CDR1 and CDR2: PRHDT and FYEKMQ (reference sequence). Trimming took off 6 bases at V and 0 bases at J, with 11 bases between the two ends. CDR3 sequence: CASSYMGANTGELFF. The CDR3 nucleotides read TGTGCCAGCAGTTATATGGGGGCGAACACCGGGGAGCTGTTTTTT. Based on the CDR3 plus reference TRBV13 and TRBJ2-2, the full variable domain is AAGVIQSPRHLIKEKRETATLKCYPIPRHDTVYWYQQGPGQDPQFLISFYEKMQSDKGSIPDRFSAQQFSDYHSELNMSSLELGDSALYFCASSYMGANTGELFFGEGSRLTVL.

This clone is a singleton in its sample. The CDR3 DNA sequence: TGCGCCAGCAGCTCTCAAGAGACCCAGTACTTC. Translating it yields CASSSQETQYF. The chain carries TRBV5-1 and TRBJ2-5; D ambiguous. In germline, CDR1 is SGHRS, CDR2 YFSETQ. The germline V and J ends were trimmed by 3 bases and 2 bases, with 2 bases remaining between them. The CDR3 covers 11 residues.

V is TRBV28 and J is TRBJ1-2; a possible D gene is TRBD1 (5 bases). The CDR3 loop spans 16 amino acids. Germline CDR1 reads MDHEN; CDR2 reads SYDVKM. Trimming took 3 bases from V and 2 from J, leaving 16 bases between them. Written as DNA, the CDR3 is TGTGCCAGCAGTTTTCCGGAGGGGCAGGGCAACTATGGCTACACCTTC. It yields the protein CASSFPEGQGNYGYTF.

This chain uses TRBV27 with TRBJ2-7, with D perhaps matching TRBD1 (9 bases). V was cut by 8 bases and J by 4 bases, with 27 bases left in between. There are 17 residues in the CDR3. Per germline, CDR1 MNHEY and CDR2 SMNVEV (reference sequence). The CDR3 loop reads CASRDRAGGAESYEQYF. The CDR3 bases are TGTGCCAGCCGGGACAGGGCCGGGGGGGCGGAAAGTTACGAGCAGTACTTC.

The gene calls are TRBV28 and TRBJ1-2; D not certain. The CDR3 contains 14 residues. The germline V gene encodes CDR1 MDHEN and CDR2 SYDVKM. V lost 3 bases and J lost 8, with 16 bases in between. In DNA form, the CDR3 reads TGTGCCAGCAGTTTTAATGGCTCCCCAAGGGGCTACACCTTC. Translating gives CASSFNGSPRGYTF.

The J gene is TRBJ2-7, the V gene TRBV11-2, with 7 bases aligning to TRBD1. V lost 8 bases and J lost 0; bases outside the gene matches: 7. This CDR3 region has 14 residues. CDR1 SGHAT and CDR2 FQNNGV come from the germline V gene. The DNA of the CDR3 is TGTGCCAGCGCCGGGACAGTAAGCTCCTACGAGCAGTACTTC. Translating it yields CASAGTVSSYEQYF. The full variable domain, its missing parts supplied by reference TRBV11-2 and TRBJ2-7, is EAGVAQSPRYKIIEKRQSVAFWCNPISGHATLYWYQQILGQGPKLLIQFQNNGVVDDSQLPKDRFSAERLKGVDSTLKIQPAKLEDSAVYLCASAGTVSSYEQYFGPGTRLTVT.

The chain has TRBV6-5 and TRBJ1-1, with D unclear. Germline CDR1 MNHEY, CDR2 SVGAGI. The CDR3 sequence is 12 residues long. Trimming cost V 7 bases and J 6 bases, with 12 bases left between them. This chain's CDR3 is CASTFRRAEAFF. The CDR3 region has the DNA TGTGCCAGCACCTTCCGGAGGGCTGAAGCTTTCTTT.

The CDR3 sequence: CASSLDPGTSAYNEQFF. CDR3 coding DNA: TGTGCCAGCAGCTTAGATCCCGGGACTAGCGCTTACAATGAGCAGTTCTTC. The chain recombines TRBV7-9 with TRBJ2-1; 10 nucleotides agree with TRBD2. Trimming at V came to 1 base and at J to 4 bases, leaving 7 bases not matched to a gene. Germline CDR1 and CDR2: SEHNR and FQNEAQ (reference sequence). The CDR3 spans 17 residues.

This clone appeared a few times. V gene TRBV6-5 combines with J gene TRBJ1-2; D not certain. Germline V CDR1 and CDR2: MNHEY, SVGAGI. Trimming pared 6 bases from V and 2 bases from J, leaving 10 bases between. The CDR3 loop spans 13 amino acids. In nucleotides, the CDR3 is TGTGCCAGCAGACATGACACGAACTATGGCTACACCTTC. Its protein is CASRHDTNYGYTF.

The rearrangement links TRBV7-9 to TRBJ1-1; 8 positions match TRBD1. The junction had 11 bases not matched to a gene; V was cut back by 5 bases and J by 3 bases. The CDR3 is made up of 16 amino acids. CDR1 is SEHNR, CDR2 FQNEAQ, per germline (reference sequence). CDR3 residues: CASSPNRGAFDTEAFF. In DNA, the CDR3 is TGTGCCAGCAGCCCTAACAGGGGGGCTTTCGACACTGAAGCTTTCTTT. Full variable domain (missing parts from reference TRBV7-9 and TRBJ1-1): DTGVSQNPRHKITKRGQNVTFRCDPISEHNRLYWYRQTLGQGPEFLTYFQNEAQLEKSRLLSDRFSAERPKGSFSTLEIQRTEQGDSAMYLCASSPNRGAFDTEAFFGQGTRLTVV.

The V and J genes are TRBV7-9 and TRBJ2-1, with TRBD2 matching over 14 bases. Germline CDR1 and CDR2: SEHNR and FQNEAQ (reference sequence). CDR3 length equals 18 residues. V shed 5 bases and J 2 bases; nucleotides not matched to a gene: 8. The CDR3 DNA sequence: TGTGCCAGCAGCACACCGGGACTAGCGGGAGAGACCTACAATGAGCAGTTCTTC. The encoded protein is CASSTPGLAGETYNEQFF.

The chain's CDR3 is CASSPGGGGYTF. Written as DNA, the CDR3 is TGTGCCAGTAGTCCAGGGGGCGGTGGCTACACCTTC. The chain uses TRBV19 and TRBJ1-2; TRBD1 agrees at 8 bases. V shed 5 bases, J shed 7 bases, and the junction held 3 bases outside the gene matches. The CDR3 loop spans 12 amino acids. Germline V gene data show CDR1 as LNHDA and CDR2 as SQIVND (reference sequence). Supplemented by reference TRBV19 and TRBJ1-2, the full variable domain reads DGGITQSPKYLFRKEGQNVTLSCEQNLNHDAMYWYRQDPGQGLRLIYYSQIVNDFQKGDIAEGYSVSREKKESFPLTVTSAQKNPTAFYLCASSPGGGGYTFGSGTRLTVV.

This clone was observed once. The chain combines TRBV28 with TRBJ1-1; no clear D. Germline V gene sequence: CDR1 MDHEN, CDR2 SYDVKM. The CDR3 extends over 12 amino acids. V was pared by 2 bases and J by 6 bases, with 7 bases between. This CDR3 reads CASSLAWAEAFF. The CDR3 bases are TGTGCCAGCAGTTTAGCTTGGGCTGAAGCTTTCTTT.

The gene calls are TRBV6-5 and TRBJ1-2; no firm D call. Trimming took off 7 bases at V and 5 bases at J, with 17 bases between the two ends. Germline loops: CDR1 MNHEY, CDR2 SVGAGI. This CDR3 has 14 amino acids. CDR3 residues: CASMDVDEQYGYTF. In nucleotides, the CDR3 is TGTGCCAGCATGGACGTGGATGAACAGTATGGCTACACCTTC.

This sequence joins TRBV30 and TRBJ2-7; D is unresolved. The CDR3 has 13 residues. V lost 3 bases to trimming and J lost 3 bases, with 12 bases between them. Germline CDR1 and CDR2: GTSNPN and SVGIG (reference sequence). The CDR3 loop reads CAWSSAQFYEQYF. CDR3 nucleotide sequence: TGTGCCTGGAGCAGCGCGCAATTCTACGAGCAGTACTTC.

The rearrangement links TRBV11-3 to TRBJ2-3; unclear D gene. The V and J ends lost 0 bases and 3 bases respectively, with 10 bases between them. The CDR3 covers 15 residues. CDR1 and CDR2 (germline): SGHNT, YENEEA. The CDR3 DNA reads TGTGCCAGCAGCTTAGATGGTGGTGGGACAGATACGCAGTATTTT. This gives the protein CASSLDGGGTDTQYF.

The chain joins TRBV6-9 to TRBJ1-2, with 7 bases aligning to TRBD1. V dropped 10 bases and J dropped 12; count of bases not matched to a gene: 11. Germline V gene sequence: CDR1 MNHGY, CDR2 SVAAGI. The CDR3 runs 11 residues. DNA for the CDR3: TGTGCCACGCTACGGGAGCAGGGGGACACCTTC. As protein: CATLREQGDTF.

J is TRBJ2-1 and V is TRBV7-9; D may match TRBD1 or TRBD2 (6 bases each). The CDR3 loop spans 17 amino acids. CDR1 SEHNR and CDR2 FQNEAQ come from the germline V gene (reference sequence). The ends were cut back, 5 bases at V and 1 base at J, with 18 bases in the middle. This chain's CDR3 is CASSLRGRVTSYNEQFF. CDR3 in DNA: TGTGCCAGCAGCCTACGGGGGCGGGTGACTTCCTACAATGAGCAGTTCTTC.

The rearrangement joins TRBV28 to TRBJ1-2, with 8 bases identical to TRBD1. The ends lost 5 bases at V and 6 bases at J; junction bases unmatched: 8. CDR3 length: 14 amino acids. The germline CDR1 and CDR2 sequences are MDHEN and SYDVKM. The CDR3: CASSTPSGGNGYTF. In DNA form, the CDR3 reads TGTGCCAGCAGTACCCCATCAGGGGGCAATGGCTACACCTTC.